This T cell receptor (beta chain) is drawn from a study of blood T cell repertoires in COVID-19 (dated by TCRdb to about 2020). Broadly, across the study: Recovered participants in ImmuneRACE Cohort 3 were defined by two consecutive negative NP/OP PCR tests, clearance by a healthcare professional, or resolution of symptoms. The material from the prospective study consisted of cDNA or gDNA derived from T cells, B-cell-depleted T cells, or PBMCs. Nearly every sample came with metadata listing a de-identified subject ID, COVID-19 status, age in years and sex. Collaborator samples came from the United States, Italy and Spain and covered acute and convalescent phases of COVID-19. HLA class I and class II types, where available, came from metadata supplied by the sample provider rather than from assay-based typing. The repertoires were released in a freely available public database intended as a resource for research on the immune response to SARS-CoV-2. Samples were obtained from the ongoing ImmuneRACE study (first 160 participants) and from 1,000 to 1,500 subjects provided by 6 global collaborators. Subjects who had been exposed to COVID-19, were actively infected with it, or had recovered from it provided the deeply sampled blood TCRbeta repertoires that made up the dataset.

General findings and caveats noted by the study authors: The quantity of clinical and demographic metadata differed by source and by participant and was supplied without curation.

From the cysteine up to the phenylalanine, the CDR3 has a length of 15 residues. The DNA shown is the 45-base CDR3, in frame from base 1. The germline V gene provides CDR1 KGHSH and CDR2 LQKENI. V and J lose 3 bases and 6 bases, and a span of 12 bases separates them. Enrolling through a virtual design, the prospective study's participants ranged in age from about 18 to 100 years and lived across roughly 24 United States geographic areas. In the prospective study, cohorts were assigned on the basis of participant-reported clinical history obtained from a screening survey and a study questionnaire. Mobile phlebotomists in the prospective study collected whole blood, serum and a nasopharyngeal or oropharyngeal swab from every participant. Over an approximately two-month period, participants in the prospective study had the option of providing additional blood draws and questionnaires. Before DNA extraction, blood samples from the prospective study were shipped at room temperature or frozen.

With respect to this clone: This receptor's antigen is unknown. The record has no base qualities; no much larger clone is one base away.

The immunoSEQ Assay, a bias-controlled multiplex PCR, was used to amplify TCRbeta CDR3 regions from genomic DNA. Under the source paper's analysis protocol: The number of nucleated cells in each sample was estimated by amplification of reference gene primers within the assay. Sequence reads were collapsed and filtered to measure the absolute abundance of every unique TCRbeta CDR3 rearrangement. For each sample, productive Simpson clonality was calculated by taking the square root of Simpson's diversity index across productive rearrangements. TCRdb limited this immuneACCESS table to in-frame rearrangements with V and J called. A share of clones is missing; checked studies link under half to unresolved V genes, and the rest is unexplained. The DNA gave D and trimming, while V, J and clone size come from that table. The sample table lists some 300,000 clones, around 90% of them with a count of one. The ten biggest clones cover approximately 2% of the sample.

The sequence came from a woman aged 60-75 years in a cohort exposed to, infected with or recovered from COVID-19 (not recorded which). In this chain, TRBV18 is recombined with TRBJ1-6, with TRBD1 perhaps the D gene, on 6 matching bases. The sample taken for sequencing was PBMCs or T cells enriched from blood (not recorded which). The nucleotide sequence is TGTGCCAGCTCACCGCAGGGGAGTGGTAATTCACCCCTCCACTTT. Its translation reads: CASSPQGSGNSPLHF.